This T cell receptor (beta chain) was found in a study of PD-1 blockade in mismatch repair-deficient tumors. The CDR3 loop spans 17 amino acids. Germline CDR1 reads SGDLS; CDR2 reads YYNGEE. V lost 0 bases, J lost 3 bases, and 16 bases lay in between. Data came from immunoSEQ multiplex PCR; TCRdb stores just in-frame clones and leaves some out. The table lists about 3,500 clones, 60% to 85% of them singletons, with approximately 7% in the top ten. Concerning this clone: No antigen is known for it.

This sample's time point: archival surgical resection tumor tissue. TCRs were sequenced from a few patients responding to pembrolizumab. Archival surgical resections supplied tumor tissue from the three responding patients. Study conclusions and caveats: After pembrolizumab, tumor-resident clones rose rapidly, then generally contracted before radiologic responses.

The source was primary tumor tissue, collected from a patient treated with pembrolizumab. This clonotype originated in an adult with mismatch repair-deficient cancer. The chain recombines TRBV9 with TRBJ1-3; the D gene is possibly TRBD1 (5 bases). This CDR3 reads CASSVVAGGRLGNTIYF. Written as DNA, the CDR3 is TGTGCCAGCAGCGTAGTAGCGGGGGGACGTCTTGGAAACACCATATATTTT.